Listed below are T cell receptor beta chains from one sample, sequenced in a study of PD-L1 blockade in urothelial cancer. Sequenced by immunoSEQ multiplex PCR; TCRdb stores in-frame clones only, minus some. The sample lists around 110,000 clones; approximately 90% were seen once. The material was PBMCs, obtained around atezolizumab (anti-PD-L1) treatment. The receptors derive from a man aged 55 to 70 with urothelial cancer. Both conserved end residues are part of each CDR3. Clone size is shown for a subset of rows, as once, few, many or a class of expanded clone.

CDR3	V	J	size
CASSLRLAGVNEQFF	TRBV7-3	TRBJ2-1	NA
CAISEGSGGYNEQFF	TRBV10-3	TRBJ2-1	NA
CASSQGPGSNTEAFF	TRBV28	TRBJ1-1	NA
CASSLAGADTQYF	TRBV13	TRBJ2-3	NA
CASSEVRPSGANVLTF	TRBV10-2	TRBJ2-6	once
CASSLDDRGQLADTQYF	TRBV7-2	TRBJ2-3	NA
CASSPYTGADYGYTF	TRBV6-5	TRBJ1-2	once
CASTSAYGGETQYF	TRBV2	TRBJ2-5	NA
CASRGGGGTDTQYF	TRBV2	TRBJ2-3	NA
CASSATQVARNQPQHF	TRBV5-8	TRBJ1-5	NA
CASSQEEGVEAFF	TRBV14	TRBJ1-1	NA
CAISESTSGESTDTQYF	TRBV10-3	TRBJ2-3	NA
CASSLPGTTDTQYF	TRBV7-8	TRBJ2-3	NA
CASNLGTSHTDTQYF	TRBV5-1	TRBJ2-3	NA
CASRFTRQGRNTEAFF	TRBV27	TRBJ1-1	NA
CASSGRTSGRFETQYF	TRBV5-4	TRBJ2-5	NA
CASSLMSAGTSYNEQFF	TRBV7-8	TRBJ2-1	NA
CASSYSADGTSSYEQYF	TRBV5-1	TRBJ2-7	NA
CASSPGSGNTGELFF	TRBV5-1	TRBJ2-2	NA
CASSVGGTGNTIYF	TRBV9	TRBJ1-3	NA
CASRGAGGPGNIQYF	TRBV4-1	TRBJ2-4	NA
CASSVPGTGIDEQFF	TRBV9	TRBJ2-1	NA
CASSRTQGLANTEAFF	TRBV14	TRBJ1-1	few
CSASQGADSPLHF	TRBV29-1	TRBJ1-6	NA
CASSQDQAGEKLFF	TRBV4-2	TRBJ1-4	NA